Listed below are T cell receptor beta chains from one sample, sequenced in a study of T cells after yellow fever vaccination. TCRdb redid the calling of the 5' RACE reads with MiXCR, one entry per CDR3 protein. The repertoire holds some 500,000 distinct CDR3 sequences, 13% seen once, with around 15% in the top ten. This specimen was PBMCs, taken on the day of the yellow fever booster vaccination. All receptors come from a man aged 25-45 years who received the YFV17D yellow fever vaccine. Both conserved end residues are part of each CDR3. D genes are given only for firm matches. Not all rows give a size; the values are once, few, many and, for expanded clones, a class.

CDR3aa: CASTPRSPNYGYTF
CDR3nt: TGTGCCAGCACCCCCCGTTCGCCTAACTATGGCTACACCTTC
j_gene: TRBJ1-2
d_gene: -
v_gene: TRBV5-8
abundance: -

CDR3aa: CSAGYEQYF
CDR3nt: TGCAGTGCTGGATACGAGCAGTACTTC
j_gene: TRBJ2-7
d_gene: -
v_gene: TRBV20-1
abundance: -

CDR3aa: CASSLNRIKTQYF
CDR3nt: TGTGCCAGCAGCTTGAATCGGATAAAGACCCAGTACTTC
j_gene: TRBJ2-5
d_gene: -
v_gene: TRBV7-8
abundance: few

CDR3aa: CSPSRGRKETQYF
CDR3nt: TGCAGCCCGTCACGGGGAAGAAAAGAGACCCAGTACTTC
j_gene: TRBJ2-5
d_gene: -
v_gene: TRBV29-1
abundance: few

CDR3aa: CASITGSGEQFF
CDR3nt: TGTGCCAGCATTACCGGGTCGGGTGAGCAGTTCTTC
j_gene: TRBJ2-1
d_gene: -
v_gene: TRBV6-1
abundance: few

CDR3aa: CASSERQTGEQPQHF
CDR3nt: TGTGCCAGCAGTGAGAGGCAAACAGGGGAGCAGCCCCAGCATTTT
j_gene: TRBJ1-5
d_gene: TRBD1
v_gene: TRBV2
abundance: few

CDR3aa: CASGQGHVSFF
CDR3nt: TGTGCTAGTGGTCAGGGGCATGTTTCTTTCTTT
j_gene: TRBJ1-1
d_gene: -
v_gene: TRBV12-5
abundance: few

CDR3aa: CASSLGDRRNSPLHF
CDR3nt: TGTGCCAGCAGCTTAGGAGACAGGAGGAATTCACCCCTCCACTTT
j_gene: TRBJ1-6
d_gene: -
v_gene: TRBV7-2
abundance: many

CDR3aa: CASSLVASGGFYNEQFF
CDR3nt: TGCGCCAGCAGCTTGGTAGCTAGCGGGGGGTTCTACAATGAGCAGTTCTTC
j_gene: TRBJ2-1
d_gene: TRBD2
v_gene: TRBV5-1
abundance: few

CDR3aa: CASSSSGLAVIYEQFF
CDR3nt: TGTGCCAGCAGTTCATCGGGACTAGCGGTGATCTATGAGCAGTTCTTC
j_gene: TRBJ2-1
d_gene: TRBD2
v_gene: TRBV27
abundance: few

CDR3aa: CASSLLAGSRNTGELFF
CDR3nt: TGTGCCAGCAGCTTATTAGCGGGAAGTAGGAACACCGGGGAGCTGTTTTTT
j_gene: TRBJ2-2
d_gene: TRBD2
v_gene: TRBV7-2
abundance: -

CDR3aa: CASSPDRTDSPLHF
CDR3nt: TGTGCCAGCTCACCGGACAGGACAGACTCACCCCTCCACTTT
j_gene: TRBJ1-6
d_gene: TRBD1
v_gene: TRBV18
abundance: few

CDR3aa: CASSKRGRTSGRGEQETQYF
CDR3nt: TGTGCCAGCAGCAAAAGAGGACGGACTAGCGGGAGGGGGGAACAAGAGACCCAGTACTTC
j_gene: TRBJ2-5
d_gene: -
v_gene: TRBV21-1
abundance: few

CDR3aa: CSARGGHPNTGELFF
CDR3nt: TGCAGTGCTAGGGGGGGACACCCGAACACCGGGGAGCTGTTTTTT
j_gene: TRBJ2-2
d_gene: -
v_gene: TRBV20-1
abundance: few

CDR3aa: CASSPWGNNQPQHF
CDR3nt: TGTGCCAGCTCACCATGGGGCAACAATCAGCCCCAGCATTTT
j_gene: TRBJ1-5
d_gene: -
v_gene: TRBV18
abundance: many

CDR3aa: CASSLRERQPQHF
CDR3nt: TGTGCCAGCAGTTTAAGAGAGAGGCAGCCCCAGCATTTT
j_gene: TRBJ1-5
d_gene: -
v_gene: TRBV12-3/TRBV12-4
abundance: -

CDR3aa: CSGGTGGPGELFF
CDR3nt: TGCAGCGGCGGGACAGGGGGCCCCGGGGAGCTGTTTTTT
j_gene: TRBJ2-2
d_gene: TRBD1
v_gene: TRBV29-1
abundance: many

CDR3aa: CASSQRIGGPNSYNSPLHF
CDR3nt: TGTGCCAGCAGCCAAAGGATAGGAGGGCCCAACTCCTATAATTCACCCCTCCACTTT
j_gene: TRBJ1-6
d_gene: -
v_gene: TRBV4-2
abundance: few

CDR3aa: CASSQSVTGELFF
CDR3nt: TGTGCCAGCAGCCAGAGTGTCACCGGGGAGCTGTTTTTT
j_gene: TRBJ2-2
d_gene: -
v_gene: TRBV7-6
abundance: few

CDR3aa: CASSVRAGITGELFF
CDR3nt: TGTGCCAGCAGCGTGAGGGCAGGGATCACCGGGGAGCTGTTTTTT
j_gene: TRBJ2-2
d_gene: -
v_gene: TRBV9
abundance: -

CDR3aa: CASSQTGTLGVTQYF
CDR3nt: TGTGCCAGCAGCCAAACGGGCACCCTCGGTGTGACCCAGTACTTC
j_gene: TRBJ2-5
d_gene: -
v_gene: TRBV11-2
abundance: few

CDR3aa: CASSSLPGQGNTGELFF
CDR3nt: TGTGCCAGCAGCTCCCTGCCGGGACAGGGAAACACCGGGGAGCTGTTTTTT
j_gene: TRBJ2-2
d_gene: TRBD1
v_gene: TRBV7-9
abundance: -

CDR3aa: CASSLFGGRRRGSEAFF
CDR3nt: TGTGCCAGCAGTTTATTCGGGGGGCGAAGAAGAGGCTCTGAAGCTTTCTTT
j_gene: TRBJ1-1
d_gene: -
v_gene: TRBV28
abundance: -

CDR3aa: CASSTRGQPQHF
CDR3nt: TGTGCCAGCAGTACCAGGGGACAGCCCCAGCATTTT
j_gene: TRBJ1-5
d_gene: -
v_gene: TRBV12-3/TRBV12-4
abundance: -

CDR3aa: CNPEERGTQYF
CDR3nt: TGCAACCCCGAAGAGCGCGGGACCCAGTACTTC
j_gene: TRBJ2-5
d_gene: -
v_gene: TRBV29-1
abundance: -

CDR3aa: CASSQLMNRDSSYEQYF
CDR3nt: TGCGCCAGCAGCCAACTCATGAACCGGGACTCCTCCTACGAGCAGTACTTC
j_gene: TRBJ2-7
d_gene: -
v_gene: TRBV4-1
abundance: -

CDR3aa: CSARDRLYNEQFF
CDR3nt: TGCAGTGCTAGGGACAGACTATACAATGAGCAGTTCTTC
j_gene: TRBJ2-1
d_gene: -
v_gene: TRBV20-1
abundance: few

CDR3aa: CASSHGQNYGYTF
CDR3nt: TGTGCCAGCAGCCATGGACAGAACTATGGCTACACCTTC
j_gene: TRBJ1-2
d_gene: -
v_gene: TRBV7-2
abundance: -

CDR3aa: CASSHDLSTNEKLFF
CDR3nt: TGTGCCAGCAGCCACGACCTTTCAACTAATGAAAAACTGTTTTTT
j_gene: TRBJ1-4
d_gene: -
v_gene: TRBV11-2
abundance: -

CDR3aa: CASSSGPVEYNEQFF
CDR3nt: TGTGCTAGCAGCTCAGGCCCCGTAGAGTACAATGAGCAGTTCTTC
j_gene: TRBJ2-1
d_gene: -
v_gene: TRBV7-7
abundance: few

CDR3aa: CASRPAAYTEAFF
CDR3nt: TGCGCCAGCAGGCCAGCGGCGTACACTGAAGCTTTCTTT
j_gene: TRBJ1-1
d_gene: -
v_gene: TRBV5-1
abundance: many

CDR3aa: CASRRDYSTDTQYF
CDR3nt: TGTGCCAGCAGGAGGGACTATAGCACAGATACGCAGTATTTT
j_gene: TRBJ2-3
d_gene: TRBD2
v_gene: TRBV7-9
abundance: -

CDR3aa: CASSLRAGATGELFF
CDR3nt: TGTGCCAGCTCCTTAAGAGCGGGAGCGACCGGGGAGCTGTTTTTT
j_gene: TRBJ2-2
d_gene: TRBD2
v_gene: TRBV3-1
abundance: -

CDR3aa: CASSLNLGTGELFF
CDR3nt: TGCGCCAGCAGCTTGAATTTAGGAACTGGGGAGCTGTTTTTT
j_gene: TRBJ2-2
d_gene: -
v_gene: TRBV5-1
abundance: few

CDR3aa: CASSESGQGALSGYTF
CDR3nt: TGCGCCAGCAGTGAGTCGGGACAGGGGGCTTTGAGTGGCTACACCTTC
j_gene: TRBJ1-2
d_gene: TRBD1
v_gene: TRBV10-1
abundance: few

CDR3aa: CSARPRSSTDTQYF
CDR3nt: TGCAGTGCTAGGCCCAGATCTAGCACAGATACGCAGTATTTT
j_gene: TRBJ2-3
d_gene: -
v_gene: TRBV20-1
abundance: -

CDR3aa: CASSPIVTQGEQYF
CDR3nt: TGTGCCAGCAGCCCCATCGTGACCCAAGGAGAGCAGTACTTC
j_gene: TRBJ2-7
d_gene: -
v_gene: TRBV7-9
abundance: -

CDR3aa: CASSRRRTGAKETQYF
CDR3nt: TGTGCCAGCAGCCGAAGAAGGACAGGGGCTAAGGAGACCCAGTACTTC
j_gene: TRBJ2-5
d_gene: TRBD1
v_gene: TRBV5-6
abundance: few

CDR3aa: CASSSPGQGIETQYF
CDR3nt: TGTGCCAGCAGCTCACCGGGACAGGGGATAGAGACCCAGTACTTC
j_gene: TRBJ2-5
d_gene: TRBD1
v_gene: TRBV27
abundance: -

CDR3aa: CASSTAGAEQYF
CDR3nt: TGTGCCAGTAGTACCGCAGGGGCCGAGCAGTACTTC
j_gene: TRBJ2-7
d_gene: -
v_gene: TRBV19
abundance: -

CDR3aa: CASRPDTIPLYF
CDR3nt: TGTGCCAGCAGACCAGACACCATCCCTTTGTACTTC
j_gene: TRBJ2-5
d_gene: -
v_gene: TRBV7-2
abundance: few

CDR3aa: CASSSDSSYNEQFF
CDR3nt: TGCGCCAGCAGTTCAGACAGCTCCTACAATGAGCAGTTCTTC
j_gene: TRBJ2-1
d_gene: -
v_gene: TRBV5-1
abundance: -

CDR3aa: CSARESARGKFSTDTQYF
CDR3nt: TGCAGTGCTAGAGAAAGTGCCAGGGGTAAATTTTCCACAGATACGCAGTATTTT
j_gene: TRBJ2-3
d_gene: -
v_gene: TRBV20-1
abundance: -

CDR3aa: CASKREGTDTQYF
CDR3nt: TGCGCCAGCAAGAGGGAGGGCACAGATACGCAGTATTTT
j_gene: TRBJ2-3
d_gene: -
v_gene: TRBV4-1
abundance: few

CDR3aa: CASSLGGGRGNTEAFF
CDR3nt: TGTGCCAGCAGCTTAGGTGGGGGGCGCGGGAACACTGAAGCTTTCTTT
j_gene: TRBJ1-1
d_gene: -
v_gene: TRBV11-2
abundance: -

CDR3aa: CASSLMETSGTGELFF
CDR3nt: TGCGCCAGCAGCTTGATGGAGACTAGCGGCACCGGGGAGCTGTTTTTT
j_gene: TRBJ2-2
d_gene: TRBD2
v_gene: TRBV5-1
abundance: many

CDR3aa: CASSYSPSGSLYEQFF
CDR3nt: TGTGCCAGCAGTTACTCTCCTAGCGGGAGTTTGTATGAGCAGTTCTTC
j_gene: TRBJ2-1
d_gene: TRBD2
v_gene: TRBV6-2/TRBV6-3
abundance: few

CDR3aa: CASSPIGTGTDTQYF
CDR3nt: TGTGCCAGCAGCCCCATTGGGACGGGCACAGATACGCAGTATTTT
j_gene: TRBJ2-3
d_gene: -
v_gene: TRBV27
abundance: few

CDR3aa: CASSPRGVAGGPIEQFF
CDR3nt: TGTGCCAGCAGCCCCCGAGGGGTAGCGGGAGGGCCTATTGAGCAGTTCTTC
j_gene: TRBJ2-1
d_gene: TRBD2
v_gene: TRBV3-1
abundance: few

CDR3aa: CASNVGLVGETQYF
CDR3nt: TGCGCCAGCAACGTGGGACTAGTCGGGGAGACCCAGTACTTC
j_gene: TRBJ2-5
d_gene: TRBD2
v_gene: TRBV5-1
abundance: few

CDR3aa: CASSFEWGTDTQYF
CDR3nt: TGTGCCAGCAGCTTTGAGTGGGGCACAGATACGCAGTATTTT
j_gene: TRBJ2-3
d_gene: -
v_gene: TRBV7-2
abundance: few

CDR3aa: CASSPRTGSSPAKNIQYF
CDR3nt: TGTGCCAGCAGTCCGAGGACAGGCTCTTCCCCAGCCAAAAACATTCAGTACTTC
j_gene: TRBJ2-4
d_gene: TRBD1
v_gene: TRBV6-1
abundance: -

CDR3aa: CASSLESRNYGYTF
CDR3nt: TGCGCCAGCAGCTTGGAGAGCAGGAACTATGGCTACACCTTC
j_gene: TRBJ1-2
d_gene: -
v_gene: TRBV5-1
abundance: few

CDR3aa: CASSSGTGIRDEQFF
CDR3nt: TGTGCCAGCAGCTCTGGGACAGGTATTCGGGATGAGCAGTTCTTC
j_gene: TRBJ2-1
d_gene: TRBD1
v_gene: TRBV7-8
abundance: few

CDR3aa: CSASWTSGHNEQFF
CDR3nt: TGCAGTGCTTCGTGGACTAGCGGGCACAATGAGCAGTTCTTC
j_gene: TRBJ2-1
d_gene: TRBD2
v_gene: TRBV20-1
abundance: few